This T cell receptor beta chain derives from a study of blood T cell repertoires in COVID-19. Across the study: The United States, Italy and Spain were the sources of the acute and convalescent COVID-19 samples. From T cells, B-cell-depleted T cells, or PBMCs came the material, which was cDNA or gDNA.

Germline loops: CDR1 SNHLY, CDR2 FYNNEI. V lost 3 bases and J lost 4, with 13 bases in between. The CDR3 runs to 15 residues. Sequencing was performed with immunoSEQ multiplex PCR; in TCRdb, only in-frame clones are kept and a portion is missing. The sample consists of roughly 160,000 clones, approximately 90% of them appearing once. This chain connects TRBV2 to TRBJ1-3; D might be TRBD1 (5 bases). Sequencing was performed on peripheral blood. The clonotype comes from a man aged 18 to 29 with acute or convalescent COVID-19. The CDR3 sequence: CASSEGGVSGNTIYF. CDR3 nucleotide sequence: TGTGCCAGCAGTGAGGGGGGTGTGAGCGGAAACACCATATATTTT.